The 9 T cell receptor beta chains listed next were all sequenced from one sample in a study of blood T cell repertoires in COVID-19 (dated by TCRdb to about 2020). The protocol used for the library was the immunoSEQ multiplex PCR assay. This immuneACCESS table, as held by TCRdb, lists in-frame sequences with V and J called but not all clones. Of the missing ones, under half trace to an unresolved V gene in checked studies; the others have no known cause. Recorded for this sample are around 450,000 clones; 87% of them occurred a single time. The ten largest account for about 0.75% of the sample. Sequencing input: PBMCs or T cells enriched from blood (not recorded which). The source of these receptors is a woman between 18 and 29 years old who had recovered from COVID-19.

The gene calls are TRBV30 and TRBJ2-3; 7 bases line up with TRBD2. This CDR3 has 14 amino acids. Unmatched junction bases numbered 6, after V lost 0 bases and J lost 6 bases. Germline assignment: CDR1 GTSNPN and CDR2 SVGIG (reference sequence). This chain's CDR3 is CAWSVQAGGDTQYF. The CDR3 DNA is TGTGCCTGGAGTGTACAGGCCGGGGGGGATACGCAGTATTTT.

The chain links TRBV19 to TRBJ2-7, with a weak D call TRBD1 (5 bases). The ends were cut back, 5 bases at V and 5 bases at J, with 19 bases in the middle. This CDR3 comprises 15 residues. Germline V CDR1 and CDR2: LNHDA, SQIVND (reference sequence). This CDR3 reads CASSPLGAGYDEQYF. The DNA for the CDR3 is TGTGCCAGTAGTCCCCTTGGGGCAGGGTACGACGAGCAGTACTTC.

The chain couples TRBV5-1 to TRBJ2-7; 9 nucleotides match TRBD1. The V gene end was trimmed by 3 bases and the J gene end by 6 bases; junction bases not matched to a gene: 10. The CDR3 loop spans 15 amino acids. CDR1 is SGHRS, CDR2 YFSETQ, per germline. This CDR3 is CASSSEGTGYREQYF. The DNA for the CDR3 is TGCGCCAGCAGCTCGGAGGGGACAGGGTATCGCGAGCAGTACTTC.

The CDR3 loop is CASSTPGGAYYNEQFF. The CDR3 DNA is TGTGCCAGCAGTACCCCCGGGGGGGCGTATTACAATGAGCAGTTCTTC. The genes are TRBV28 and TRBJ2-1; TRBD2 matches 8 bases. V trimming: 5 bases; J trimming: 4 bases; junction bases outside the gene matches: 10. Germline V gives CDR1 MDHEN, CDR2 SYDVKM. This CDR3 comprises 16 residues.

In DNA, the CDR3 is TGTGCCTGGAGTATAGGGCGGGGGCACACAGATACGCAGTATTTT. Its translation is CAWSIGRGHTDTQYF. The V gene is TRBV30, the J gene TRBJ2-3; TRBD2 is a possible D gene (7 bases). With 2 bases removed from V and 2 bases from J, the gap between germline ends came to 14 bases. The CDR3 loop spans 15 amino acids. Germline V gene data show CDR1 as GTSNPN and CDR2 as SVGIG (reference sequence).

In this sample, this clone turned up a few times. The rearrangement joins TRBV9 to TRBJ2-2, with D possibly being TRBD2 (6 bases). CDR3 length: 14 amino acids. V shed 4 bases and J shed 5 bases, with 12 bases lying between them. CDR1 is SGDLS and CDR2 is YYNGEE in the germline V gene. The CDR3 loop is CASSPFAGTGELFF. DNA for the CDR3: TGTGCCAGCAGCCCCTTCGCGGGGACCGGGGAGCTGTTTTTT.

J is TRBJ2-7 and V is TRBV6-6; D call uncertain. The length of the CDR3 is 14 residues. The V gene lost 2 bases and the J gene lost 5 bases, with 13 bases spanning the gap. CDR1 is MNHNY and CDR2 is SVGAGI in the germline V gene (reference sequence). CDR3 nucleotides: TGTGCCAGCAGTTACGGCATTGGCGGAGACGAGCAGTACTTC. As protein: CASSYGIGGDEQYF.

This clone was seen a few times. The chain employs TRBV30 and TRBJ1-1; no clear D. Trimming shortened V by 0 bases and J by 7 bases, and 9 bases separated the two germline ends. The germline V gene encodes CDR1 GTSNPN and CDR2 SVGIG (reference sequence). The CDR3 runs to 12 residues. CDR3 protein: CAWSVSSSEAFF. CDR3 DNA: TGTGCCTGGAGTGTGAGTAGCAGTGAAGCTTTCTTT.

This sequence joins TRBV4-1 and TRBJ1-5; D perhaps matches TRBD1 (6 bases). Germline loops: CDR1 MGHRA, CDR2 YSYEKL. CDR3 length: 15 residues. Trimming left V 2 bases short and J 0 bases short, with 8 bases between. Here the CDR3 reads CASSQRQVSNQPQHF. The CDR3 nucleotides are TGCGCCAGCAGCCAACGACAGGTTAGCAATCAGCCCCAGCATTTT.